The T cell receptor beta chain described here comes from a study of cytomegalovirus exposure and HLA in healthy donors (TCRdb year 2017). Study-level background: An earlier analysis of roughly 500 of the donors reported more than 250 Gb of sequence data and 117 million unique TCR beta sequences from 150 million to 200 million T cells. Approximately 300 gigabases of sequencing data and around 80 million unique TCR sequences made up an early release that covered some 640 HLA-typed donors. Of the 300 to 450 genotyped donors, 65% to 90% were placed in the genetic ancestry cluster associated with self-reported Caucasian donors. The study aimed to test whether signatures of past pathogen exposure could be identified by cataloging public T cell receptors. The study profiled the T cell repertoires of more than 500 subjects by immunosequencing and related them to cytomegalovirus serostatus. A separate validation cohort of roughly 130 different subjects was used in addition to the approximately 670-subject first cohort. To predict cytomegalovirus infection status, the study brought together high-throughput TCR immunosequencing, statistical association of individual TCRs with disease status, and machine learning. To study patterns of TCR occurrence, a later analysis re-analyzed previously published TCR beta repertoires from just over 650 donors and added high-resolution HLA genotyping. The later analysis used no new phenotypic data to find candidate immune exposures, relying instead on TCR beta sequences and their occurrence across donors. An earlier analysis of 587 of the donors used high-throughput TCR beta sequencing to judge whether each TCR beta V gene segment behaved as functional or pseudogenic. Donor age, sex, ethnicity and CMV serostatus were compiled together with the repertoire data. A later genetic analysis used genome-wide SNP genotypes for 398 of the 666 donors, treating that subset as a discovery cohort. All discovery cohort repertoires had been generated on a single sequencing platform. Class I and class II HLA loci were covered by the typing at four-digit resolution. Typing coverage differed by locus: A, B, C, DRB1 and DQB1 were typed in about 620-630 donors, DQA1 in 522, DPA1 in 600 to 610, and DPB1 in approximately 450. Because of strong linkage in the cohort, roughly five DR-DQ haplotypes were treated as single units for association and clustering. Across approximately 420 genotyped donors of the cohort, an average of approximately 200,000 unique TCR beta nucleotide sequences per donor were sequenced, and around 20% of those sequences were non-productive.

Unmatched junction bases come to 1, with V trimmed by 3 bases and J by 2 bases. There are 15 amino acids in the CDR3, from cysteine to phenylalanine inclusive. Only CDR3 DNA is held: 45 bases, read in frame from base 1. CDR1 and CDR2, looked up from the germline V gene, are MNHNS and SASEGT. This clone has a single count. No cognate antigen has been identified for it. No base quality values were provided; no much bigger clone lies one nucleotide off. Within the sample, other DNA sequences also encode this same CDR3. Results and caveats for the whole study, not just this receptor: In an earlier analysis of about 600 of the donors, most TCR beta V segments appeared in productive rearrangements about 87% or about 30% of the time, broadly matching IMGT annotations. The study listed approximately 150 TCR beta chains as associated with cytomegalovirus. The 87-base-pair reads could not distinguish some IMGT-functional V segments, including TRBV6-2 and TRBV6-3, so those segments were excluded. Strong co-occurrence of HLA alleles, especially DR and DQ, made assigning TCR associations to individual alleles difficult. A cluster of highly shared sequence variants was judged likely to represent a technical artifact of the sequencing pipeline. Compared with the 666-donor mean, donors in an Asian-associated ancestry cluster had fewer N-insertions in productive TCRs, according to a later genetic analysis. The earlier analysis of about 600 of the donors excluded roughly 16 rarely observed V segments, including chromosome 9 orphons, because counts were too low. According to a later analysis, parvovirus B19, influenza, CMV and Epstein-Barr virus appeared linked to several top co-occurrence clusters. A later genetic analysis associated a missense DCLRE1C variant with V-gene and J-gene trimming of TCR beta chains, and an independent cohort replicated the association. At a false discovery rate of 0.05, a later analysis linked 15,000 to 20,000 TCR beta sequences to specific HLA alleles. Because HLA typing was missing for some donors at each locus, association tests included only the typed subset. Three of the identified cytomegalovirus-associated TCR beta chains were confirmed in vitro to be specific for cytomegalovirus antigens. This cohort had only TCR beta chains sequenced, and the lack of alpha or paired-chain data limited which features could be detected. Correlated functional status among segregating V segments might be attributable to linkage disequilibrium, but an unknown experimental factor could not be ruled out. Across donors, most TCR sequences were observed very rarely, whereas some public TCRs were present in many individuals. A later analysis found that TCR association rates varied across HLA loci, with DRB1 alleles showing the most associated TCRs and HLA-C alleles the fewest. A later analysis found that HLA-associated TCR beta chains were more clonally expanded and had lower generation probabilities than equally common non-associated chains. Sequencing depth was assumed to be roughly uniform across donors in the presence/absence analyses, though that assumption may not hold. Immune exposure information for the cohort was limited to CMV serostatus. In both the original and validation cohorts, the classifier was reported to diagnose cytomegalovirus status with high specificity and sensitivity. It was suggested by the authors that the approach could potentially be generalized to other disease states and immunological phenotypes. According to a later analysis, most CMV-associated TCR beta chains appeared to be HLA-restricted, and the HLA associations seemed to be driven largely by CMV exposure. A further reported finding was that TCR beta sequences accurately predicted the HLA-A and HLA-B alleles for most subjects in the first cohort.

The library was obtained by the immunoSEQ multiplex PCR assay. The multiplex PCR relied on a mix of 60 forward primers for TCR Vbeta segments and 13 reverse primers for TCR Jbeta segments. Amplification of the CDR3 region of rearranged TCR beta genes was performed with a multiplex PCR assay on genomic DNA. The amplified TCR beta libraries were sequenced on the Illumina HiSeq System as 87-base-pair reads. Under the source paper's analysis protocol: A later analysis counted about 80 million unique TCR beta chains across the 700 or so repertoires, and about 10 million of these chains were shared by at least two donors. Raw reads were error-corrected and collapsed into unique sequences by a nearest-neighbor algorithm in which closely related sequences were merged to remove PCR and sequencing errors. To assign V, D and J gene segments, CDR3 sequences were aligned to IMGT reference sequences. For a sequence to be retained, a match of at least six nucleotides to both a V gene segment and a J gene segment was required. A rearrangement was called productive if the CDR3 had no stop codons and remained in frame with V and J, and every other rearrangement was called non-productive. CDR3 was defined by IMGT convention, running from the second conserved V-encoded cysteine to the conserved J-encoded phenylalanine. The earlier analysis of about 610 of the donors excluded sequences that lacked an unambiguous match to a single V gene segment. In an earlier analysis of roughly 500 of the donors, V segments were called functional above 56.7% productive rearrangements and were called segregating when the between-donor standard deviation exceeded 5%. A statistical classification framework was built for diagnosing cytomegalovirus status from the catalog of TCR beta chain sequences. In a later analysis, TCR nucleotide sequences were compared against IMGT/GENE-DB human TR gene sequences so that V and J genes could be assigned. A later analysis assigned CDR3 sequences and most-parsimonious VDJ recombination scenarios with the TCRdist pipeline. In a later analysis, each TCR beta chain was defined by its CDR3 amino acid sequence together with its V-gene family, and reads without a unique V-gene family were excluded. A later analysis removed 550 to 700 highly shared, low-generation-probability nucleotide sequences to deal with suspected cross-contamination and a sequencing artifact. In a later analysis, a clonal expansion index for each public chain was calculated from normalized within-repertoire ranks of inferred template counts. In a later analysis, generation probabilities were computed with a VDJ recombination model fitted to out-of-frame rearrangements, and the resulting probabilities were checked against IGoR. In a later analysis, hypergeometric tests were used to score TCR-TCR, TCR-HLA and TCR-CMV co-occurrence, with a repertoire-size bias correction applied to TCR pairs. False discovery rates were estimated in a later analysis by permuting HLA or CMV assignments 20 times. A later analysis grouped co-occurring TCRs with DBSCAN, adding TCRdist sequence similarity when clustering within HLA-allele-positive subsets. Co-occurrence clustering excluded repertoires with fewer than 30,000 or more than 120,000 public chains, plus five with anomalous nucleotide sharing. Sourced from immuneACCESS, this table was stored by TCRdb with only in-frame sequences that have V and J called. A share of the clones is absent; for the studies checked, an unresolved V gene accounts for under half, and the remainder has no known explanation. V and J calls and clone size are those listed in that table; D and trimming were worked out from the DNA. The sample table lists over 150,000 clones, more than 80% of them with a count of one. Together, the top ten hold around 5% of the sample.

The cohort was made up of approximately 670 healthy bone marrow donors. All cohort members were sampled while nominally healthy, although unrecorded immune exposures were likely present. The donor was CMV seronegative and belonged to the group of 352 seronegative cohort members. Each donor provided a peripheral blood sample, and peripheral blood mononuclear cells were used for TCR beta sequencing. Genomic DNA was extracted from the blood cell samples with the Qiagen DNeasy Blood Extraction Kit. The rearrangement joined TRBV6-1 to TRBJ2-5, and 12 junctional nucleotides match TRBD2. The source is a man aged 18 to 30 in good health and CMV-seronegative. Sequencing input: PBMCs. The DNA sequence is as follows: TGTGCCAGCAGTGAGCTAGCGGGGGGGCAAGAGACCCAGTACTTC. It encodes CASSELAGGQETQYF.